Listed below are T cell receptor beta chains from one sample, sequenced in a study of OX40 agonist ivuxolimab in advanced cancers. Profiled with immunoSEQ multiplex PCR; TCRdb holds only in-frame clones, not every one. The table lists about 70,000 clones, 81% of them singletons, with 4.5% to 6% in the top ten. The material was CD4+ or CD8+ T cells sorted from blood, obtained in a trial of the OX40 agonist ivuxolimab. The receptors here all came from an adult with an advanced solid tumor such as melanoma, head and neck, liver or kidney cancer. Each CDR3 is given with its conserved first and last residue. A D gene is named only where the DNA matches it firmly. Only some rows state a clone size, as once, few, many or a class for expanded clones.

- once TRBJ2-3 TRBV7-5 CVRSLAGVSTDTQYF TGTGTCAGAAGCTTAGCGGGGGTTAGCACAGATACGCAGTATTTT
- - TRBJ1-5 TRBV6-5 CASSSSPNQPQHF TGTGCCAGCAGTTCTAGCCCGAATCAGCCCCAGCATTTT
- - TRBJ2-5 TRBV7-3 CASSPKSGSQTQYF TGTGCCAGCAGCCCCAAATCCGGGTCCCAGACCCAGTACTTC
- few TRBJ2-2 TRBV19 CASSIGTVNTGELFF TGTGCCAGTAGTATTGGGACGGTGAACACCGGGGAGCTGTTTTTT
- - TRBJ2-3 TRBV30 CAWSATLGGADTQYF TGTGCCTGGAGTGCTACCCTCGGGGGCGCAGATACGCAGTATTTT
- - TRBJ2-1 TRBV6-4 CASSGDSYNEQFF TGTGCCAGCAGTGGTGACAGCTACAATGAGCAGTTCTTC
- - TRBJ1-5 TRBV18 CASSLGPTNNQPQHF TGTGCCAGCTCACTGGGACCTACTAACAATCAGCCCCAGCATTTT
- - TRBJ2-7 TRBV10-3 CAISGSDGAYEQYF TGTGCCATCAGTGGTTCGGACGGGGCCTACGAGCAGTACTTC
TRBD1 few TRBJ2-5 TRBV7-3 CASSPTGQGRETQYF TGTGCCAGCAGCCCGACGGGACAGGGGCGGGAGACCCAGTACTTC
- - TRBJ1-2 TRBV7-3 CASSLTASLGERTF TGTGCCAGCAGCTTAACGGCTAGTCTGGGGGAACGCACCTTC
TRBD2 - TRBJ2-1 TRBV7-2 CASSTGGGGRANNEQFF TGTGCCAGCAGTACGGGGGGTGGCGGGAGGGCCAATAATGAGCAGTTCTTC
TRBD1 - TRBJ1-2 TRBV6-1 CASSEARDRVGRGYTF TGTGCCAGCAGTGAAGCCCGGGACAGGGTAGGCCGTGGCTACACCTTC
- - TRBJ2-4 TRBV10-2 CATSRDRGPKNIQYF TGCGCCACCAGCCGGGATCGGGGACCCAAAAACATTCAGTACTTC
- - TRBJ2-7 TRBV11-1 CASSASAGATYEQYF TGTGCCAGCAGCGCCTCGGCAGGGGCGACCTACGAGCAGTACTTC
TRBD1 - TRBJ1-2 TRBV20-1 CSAGDSQGYTF TGCAGTGCTGGGGACAGTCAAGGCTACACCTTC
- - TRBJ2-7 TRBV5-1 CASSSGTAAYEQYF TGCGCCAGCAGCTCCGGGACCGCAGCCTACGAGCAGTACTTC
- - TRBJ2-1 TRBV6-6 CASSYLQGGEQFF TGTGCCAGCAGTTACCTACAGGGAGGTGAGCAGTTCTTC
TRBD1 - TRBJ1-6 TRBV7-2 CASSIRTGMASPLHF TGTGCCAGCAGCATTCGGACAGGAATGGCTTCACCCCTCCACTTT